The 22 T cell receptor beta chains in this list originate from one sample, sequenced in a study of T cell repertoires in cytomegalovirus infection. Using its own MiXCR run on the reads, TCRdb lists one record per CDR3 protein. The sample includes around 200,000 distinct CDR3 sequences, about a sixth of them seen just once. The sequenced sample consisted of CD8+ T cells from PBMCs. The receptors derive from a human donor in good health (CMV status not recorded). Some clones in this sample may be carry-over from other donors' samples.

This chain joins TRBV14 and TRBJ1-4; D is unclear. The CDR3 loop spans 14 amino acids. In germline, CDR1 is SGHDN, CDR2 FVKESK. Trimming pared 1 base from V and 8 bases from J, leaving 11 bases between. CDR3 region: CASSQAGLREKLFF. The CDR3 DNA reads TGTGCCAGCAGCCAAGCGGGGTTGAGAGAAAAACTGTTTTTT. Using reference TRBV14 and TRBJ1-4 for the parts outside the CDR3, the full variable domain is EAGVTQFPSHSVIEKGQTVTLRCDPISGHDNLYWYRRVMGKEIKFLLHFVKESKQDESGMPNNRFLAERTGGTYSTLKVQPAELEDSGVYFCASSQAGLREKLFFGSGTQLSVL.

This clonotype was found a few times. V gene TRBV12-3 or TRBV12-4 combines with J gene TRBJ1-1; D remains ambiguous. This CDR3 has 12 amino acids. V gave up 6 bases and J gave up 8 bases, with 13 bases separating them. As DNA, the CDR3 is TGTGCCAGCAGCTACAGCCTTGTGGAAGCTTTCTTT. Translating gives CASSYSLVEAFF.

This chain links TRBV7-9 with TRBJ2-7; either TRBD1 or TRBD2 may supply D (5 bases each). Germline V gene data show CDR1 as SEHNR and CDR2 as FQNEAQ (reference sequence). The CDR3 sequence is 17 residues long. Between the trimmed V and J ends, which lost 1 base and 3 bases, there was a span of 19 bases. Here the CDR3 DNA reads TGTGCCAGCAGCTTAGAACTAGGCTGGGGGACCCACTACGAGCAGTACTTC. As protein: CASSLELGWGTHYEQYF. Supplemented by reference TRBV7-9 and TRBJ2-7, the full variable domain reads DTGVSQNPRHKITKRGQNVTFRCDPISEHNRLYWYRQTLGQGPEFLTYFQNEAQLEKSRLLSDRFSAERPKGSFSTLEIQRTEQGDSAMYLCASSLELGWGTHYEQYFGPGTRLTVT.

The J gene is TRBJ1-1, the V gene TRBV5-1, with 7 bases that match TRBD1. The germline CDR1 and CDR2 sequences are SGHRS and YFSETQ. The CDR3 is 16 amino acids. V gave up 4 bases and J gave up 6 bases; unmatched junction bases: 15. The chain's CDR3 is CASSPGTVLPGAEAFF. CDR3 in DNA: TGCGCCAGCAGCCCCGGGACAGTTCTTCCGGGGGCTGAAGCTTTCTTT.

This chain links TRBV11-2 with TRBJ2-6, with D perhaps assigned TRBD1 or TRBD2 (5 bases each). Trimming pared 7 bases from V and 0 bases from J, leaving 22 bases between. The CDR3 runs to 19 residues. Germline loops: CDR1 SGHAT, CDR2 FQNNGV. CDR3 coding DNA: TGTGCCAGCAAATCCCCGGGATCCGGGACGGACTCTGGGGCCAACGTCCTGACTTTC. Protein product: CASKSPGSGTDSGANVLTF. Drawing the rest from reference TRBV11-2 and TRBJ2-6, the complete variable domain is EAGVAQSPRYKIIEKRQSVAFWCNPISGHATLYWYQQILGQGPKLLIQFQNNGVVDDSQLPKDRFSAERLKGVDSTLKIQPAKLEDSAVYLCASKSPGSGTDSGANVLTFGAGSRLTVL.

The sample holds a few counts of this clonotype. This chain uses TRBV6-2 or TRBV6-3 with TRBJ2-7; no definite D call. CDR1 and CDR2 from the germline V gene are MNHEY and SVGEGT. This CDR3 contains 15 residues. V was pared by 0 bases and J by 4 bases, with 13 bases between. The CDR3 nucleotides are TGTGCCAGCAGTTACTCTCGGCAGGAAGATTACGAGCAGTACTTC. This translates into CASSYSRQEDYEQYF.

This clonotype appeared a few times. The gene calls are TRBV19 and TRBJ1-1; D is perhaps TRBD1 (6 bases). The V gene's germline CDR1 is LNHDA and CDR2 SQIVND (reference sequence). Trimming removed 10 bases at V and 3 bases at J, with 12 bases between. This CDR3 contains 12 residues. CDR3 sequence: CATKDRYTEAFF. The DNA for the CDR3 is TGTGCCACCAAAGACAGGTACACTGAAGCTTTCTTT.

The V gene is TRBV6-2 or TRBV6-3, the J gene TRBJ2-7, with D uncertain. V lost 8 bases, J lost 1 base, and 9 bases lay in between. The germline CDR1 and CDR2 sequences are MNHEY and SVGEGT. This CDR3 region has 12 residues. The CDR3 is CASGGNSYEQYF. The DNA of the CDR3 is TGTGCCAGCGGTGGTAATTCCTACGAGCAGTACTTC.

This clonotype was detected a few times. The CDR3 loop reads CASSDLSEYNSNQPQHF. The CDR3 nucleotides are TGTGCCAGCAGTGATCTATCAGAATACAATAGCAATCAGCCCCAGCATTTT. This chain uses TRBV25-1 with TRBJ1-5; D unresolved. Germline values: CDR1 MGHDK, CDR2 SYGVNS. Between the trimmed V and J ends, which lost 3 bases and 0 bases, there was a span of 15 bases. The CDR3 covers 17 residues.

Many counts were recorded for this clonotype. The chain employs TRBV29-1 and TRBJ2-1; D is ambiguous. CDR3 length: 13 residues. From germline, CDR1 is SQVTM and CDR2 ANQGSEA. V was trimmed by 3 bases and J by 0 bases, leaving 6 bases between them. The CDR3 region has the DNA TGCAGCGTTGAGGAGAGCTCCTACAATGAGCAGTTCTTC. Amino acids: CSVEESSYNEQFF.

The rearrangement links TRBV28 to TRBJ2-1, with 9 bases identical to TRBD1. Unmatched junction bases numbered 10, after V lost 6 bases and J lost 1 base. The CDR3 has 17 residues. Germline V gives CDR1 MDHEN, CDR2 SYDVKM. CDR3 sequence: CASSTYRDRVSYNEQFF. DNA for the CDR3: TGTGCCAGCAGCACTTACCGGGACAGGGTATCCTACAATGAGCAGTTCTTC.

The chain carries TRBV12-3 or TRBV12-4 and TRBJ1-2; TRBD1 agrees at 8 bases. CDR3 length: 15 residues. Trimming removed 2 bases from V and 4 bases from J; junction bases left unmatched: 6. CDR3 in DNA: TGTGCCAGCAGTTTATCCCAGGGGGCGGGCTATGGCTACACCTTC. It codes for CASSLSQGAGYGYTF.

This clonotype has more than one count but fewer than ten. The chain recombines TRBV28 with TRBJ1-5; D is possibly TRBD1 (5 bases). Germline V gives CDR1 MDHEN, CDR2 SYDVKM. The V end lost 10 bases, the J end lost 2 bases, and 24 bases lay between the germline ends. The CDR3 extends over 17 amino acids. The CDR3 coding sequence is TGTGCCACCCTTGCGGGCAGGGCCCGGTGGGGCAATCAGCCCCAGCATTTT. Encoded protein: CATLAGRARWGNQPQHF.

This clonotype was recorded many times. The chain carries TRBV7-3 and TRBJ2-1; no clear D gene. Germline CDR1 SGHTA, CDR2 FQGTGA. The CDR3 is made up of 13 amino acids. The germline V and J ends were trimmed by 5 bases and 4 bases, with 9 bases remaining between them. CDR3 amino acids: CASSPTGYNEQFF. The CDR3 coding sequence is TGTGCCAGCAGCCCCACTGGGTACAATGAGCAGTTCTTC.

There are a few counts of this clonotype. The CDR3 here is CAISEGSGKISFIYEQYF. CDR3 sequence (DNA): TGTGCCATCAGTGAAGGTAGCGGGAAAATTTCTTTTATCTACGAGCAGTACTTC. The chain is built from TRBV10-3 and TRBJ2-7; 8 nucleotides line up with TRBD2. The CDR3 length is 18 residues. J gave up 3 bases and V 3 bases, and 16 bases lay outside the gene matches. CDR1 and CDR2 from the germline V gene are ENHRY and SYGVKD.

The chain employs TRBV11-1 and TRBJ2-7, with a tentative D call TRBD2 (5 bases). Germline assignment: CDR1 SGHAT and CDR2 FQDESV (reference sequence). V shed 5 bases and J shed 5 bases, with 13 bases lying between them. There are 13 residues in the CDR3. The CDR3 coding sequence is TGTGCCAGCAGCCGTAACGGGGTCCACGAGCAGTACTTC. Protein: CASSRNGVHEQYF.

The chain is built from TRBV9 and TRBJ1-6, with D uncertain. The germline V and J ends were trimmed by 0 bases and 7 bases, with 8 bases remaining between them. Germline-derived CDR1 and CDR2 are SGDLS and YYNGEE. This CDR3 region has 14 residues. The CDR3 DNA follows: TGTGCCAGCAGCGTAGGAGGGTACAATTCACCCCTCCACTTT. Protein product: CASSVGGYNSPLHF.

This clonotype was detected a few times. V usage is TRBV6-5 and J usage is TRBJ2-2, with TRBD2 as a possible D gene (5 bases). The CDR3 covers 14 residues. With 6 bases removed from V and 4 bases from J, the gap between germline ends came to 12 bases. Germline CDR1 is MNHEY and CDR2 is SVGAGI. Written as DNA, the CDR3 is TGTGCCAGCAGCTACCGGGGATTCACCGGGGAGCTGTTTTTT. Translating gives CASSYRGFTGELFF.

The CDR3, as DNA: TGTGCCAGCAGTGGGACAGACAATGAGCAGTTCTTC. Its protein is CASSGTDNEQFF. V gene TRBV2 combines with J gene TRBJ2-1; D may be TRBD1 (6 bases). Germline V gene sequence: CDR1 SNHLY, CDR2 FYNNEI. With 4 bases removed from V and 5 bases from J, the gap between germline ends came to 6 bases. This CDR3 spans 12 amino acids. Full variable domain (missing parts from reference TRBV2 and TRBJ2-1): EPEVTQTPSHQVTQMGQEVILRCVPISNHLYFYWYRQILGQKVEFLVSFYNNEISEKSEIFDDQFSVERPDGSNFTLKIRSTKLEDSAMYFCASSGTDNEQFFGPGTRLTVL.

The chain links TRBV7-9 to TRBJ2-1; D is possibly TRBD1 or TRBD2 (5 bases each). CDR1 is SEHNR and CDR2 is FQNEAQ in the germline V gene (reference sequence). The CDR3 totals 17 residues. The V gene lost 2 bases and the J gene lost 2 bases, with 16 bases spanning the gap. Written as DNA, the CDR3 is TGTGCCAGCAGCTTACAGGGTGAGGGAGAGACCTACAATGAGCAGTTCTTC. This gives the protein CASSLQGEGETYNEQFF.

This clonotype showed up just a few times. The chain recombines TRBV6-6 with TRBJ2-2; D is uncertain. Trimming shortened V by 5 bases and J by 4 bases, and 11 bases separated the two germline ends. Germline loops: CDR1 MNHNY, CDR2 SVGAGI (reference sequence). The CDR3 is made up of 14 amino acids. This chain's CDR3 is CASSPTEFTGELFF. The CDR3 DNA reads as TGTGCCAGCAGTCCTACAGAGTTCACCGGGGAGCTGTTTTTT.

In this sample, this clonotype turned up a few times. This sequence joins TRBV6-1 and TRBJ1-1; no clear D. There are 16 residues in the CDR3. From germline, CDR1 is MNHNS and CDR2 SASEGT. V dropped 1 base and J dropped 0 bases, with 12 bases sitting between them. CDR3 sequence (DNA): TGTGCCAGCAGTGAAGGTCCGGGTAGAATGAACACTGAAGCTTTCTTT. It encodes CASSEGPGRMNTEAFF.